The 25 T cell receptor beta chains below were found in one sample sequenced in a study of shared clonotypes between healthy human individuals. The data were produced by immunoSEQ multiplex PCR, yet TCRdb's version contains in-frame clones alone and is incomplete. The sample holds around 1,900,000 clones, over 85% seen once. The naive CD8 fraction comprised CD45RO-negative cells positively selected for CCR7 and excluded terminally differentiated effector memory CD45RA+ cells. Material for sequencing was naive CD8+ T cells from PBMCs. Receptors were obtained from a man between 18 and 35 years old in good health. Some clones in this sample may be carry-over from other donors' samples.

This chain uses TRBV11-2 with TRBJ2-7, with 8 bases aligning to TRBD2. Germline V gene lookup returns CDR1 SGHAT and CDR2 FQNNGV. The J segment lost 4 bases and the V segment lost 3 bases, leaving 8 bases of the junction unmatched. The CDR3 is made up of 15 amino acids. The CDR3 DNA sequence: TGTGCCAGCAGCTTCGGGGGGGGCAGTATTTACGAGCAGTACTTC. Amino acids: CASSFGGGSIYEQYF.

The chain links TRBV30 to TRBJ2-1, with D possibly TRBD2 on 5 matching bases. Germline V lookup: CDR1 GTSNPN, CDR2 SVGIG (reference sequence). V dropped 3 bases and J dropped 0 bases, with 15 bases sitting between them. The CDR3 consists of 16 residues. The CDR3 sequence: CAWSGWELSSYNEQFF. CDR3 nucleotide sequence: TGTGCCTGGAGCGGGTGGGAGCTAAGCTCCTACAATGAGCAGTTCTTC.

The chain joins TRBV28 to TRBJ2-2, with D uncertain. The CDR3 is 13 amino acids. Germline V gene sequence: CDR1 MDHEN, CDR2 SYDVKM. Trimming left V 6 bases short and J 8 bases short, with 13 bases between. CDR3 nucleotides: TGTGCCAGCAGCCGCAGATTTAGGGGGGAGCTGTTTTTT. Translated, it gives CASSRRFRGELFF.

The V and J genes are TRBV9 and TRBJ2-3, with no clear D. CDR3 length: 14 residues. CDR1 and CDR2 (germline): SGDLS, YYNGEE. The V gene lost 3 bases and the J gene lost 2 bases, with 10 bases spanning the gap. CDR3: CASSDESVTDTQYF. CDR3 in DNA: TGTGCCAGCAGCGACGAATCCGTCACAGATACGCAGTATTTT.

This clone occurred once. This chain connects TRBV6-5 to TRBJ2-1; no clear D. The V end was cut by 6 bases, the J end by 5 bases, with 11 bases between. Germline values: CDR1 MNHEY, CDR2 SVGAGI. The CDR3 is 13 amino acids. CDR3 sequence reads: CASSRQLNNEQFF. The DNA for the CDR3 is TGTGCCAGCAGCCGCCAACTAAACAATGAGCAGTTCTTC.

The rearrangement links TRBV4-2 to TRBJ2-3; the match to TRBD2 covers 9 bases. Germline assignment: CDR1 LGHNA and CDR2 YNFKEQ. J was trimmed by 3 bases and V by 4 bases; bases with no gene match: 11. This CDR3 contains 17 residues. CDR3 coding DNA: TGTGCCAGCAGCCTAACCCCGGGACTAGCTAGGACAGATACGCAGTATTTT. This sequence encodes CASSLTPGLARTDTQYF.

V usage is TRBV29-1 and J usage is TRBJ2-3; D could derive from TRBD1 or TRBD2 (5 bases each). The length of the CDR3 is 13 residues. Trimming cost V 7 bases and J 8 bases, with 19 bases left between them. Per germline, CDR1 SQVTM and CDR2 ANQGSEA. Here the CDR3 reads CSDRTIEGTTQYF. CDR3 DNA sequence: TGCAGCGACAGAACGATCGAGGGGACTACGCAGTATTTT.

Concerning this clone: The same CDR3 can be traced to other DNA sequences in this sample. The chain couples TRBV28 to TRBJ2-7; perhaps TRBD2 as D (6 bases). The V end was cut by 3 bases, the J end by 2 bases, with 8 bases between. The germline V gene has CDR1 MDHEN and CDR2 SYDVKM. This CDR3 region has 13 residues. As DNA, the CDR3 is TGTGCCAGCAGTTTGGAGGGGACCTACGAGCAGTACTTC. It is translated as CASSLEGTYEQYF. Full variable domain (remainder filled in from reference TRBV28 and TRBJ2-7): DVKVTQSSRYLVKRTGEKVFLECVQDMDHENMFWYRQDPGLGLRLIYFSYDVKMKEKGDIPEGYSVSREKKERFSLILESASTNQTSMYLCASSLEGTYEQYFGPGTRLTVT.

V usage is TRBV7-9 and J usage is TRBJ2-5, with 14 bases lining up with TRBD2. The CDR3 contains 16 residues. CDR1 SEHNR and CDR2 FQNEAQ come from the germline V gene (reference sequence). J lost 5 bases, V lost 5 bases, and 7 bases had no gene match. This chain's CDR3 is CASSPGLAGAGETQYF. CDR3 coding DNA: TGTGCCAGCAGCCCGGGACTAGCGGGAGCAGGGGAGACCCAGTACTTC.

The rearrangement links TRBV9 to TRBJ2-7; 8 bases are shared with TRBD2. Germline CDR1 is SGDLS and CDR2 is YYNGEE. The CDR3 consists of 14 residues. Losses at the gene ends were 5 bases for V and 6 bases for J; bases not matched to a gene: 10. In DNA, the CDR3 is TGTGCCAGCAGTGCCGGGACTAGTAAAACCGAGCAGTACTTC. Translated: CASSAGTSKTEQYF.

This clone was observed once. The sample has other DNA sequences that encode this CDR3 too. The chain has TRBV29-1 and TRBJ2-1; TRBD2 agrees at 11 bases. Germline CDR1 SQVTM, CDR2 ANQGSEA. Trimming cost V 7 bases and J 3 bases; bases outside gene matches: 2. The CDR3 totals 13 residues. In nucleotides, the CDR3 is TGCAGCGGGGGGACTAGCGGCTACAATGAGCAGTTCTTC. It translates to CSGGTSGYNEQFF.

This rearrangement joins TRBV13 to TRBJ2-2, with TRBD1 identical over 9 bases. The CDR3 spans 19 residues. Looked up from germline, CDR1 is PRHDT and CDR2 is FYEKMQ (reference sequence). Losses at the gene ends were 5 bases for V and 3 bases for J; bases not matched to a gene: 16. This CDR3 is CASSQTTGPGQGHTGELFF. CDR3 DNA sequence: TGTGCCAGCAGCCAAACCACGGGACCGGGACAGGGACACACCGGGGAGCTGTTTTTT.

V and J are TRBV27 and TRBJ2-7; 8 bases are shared with TRBD1. The germline V gene has CDR1 MNHEY and CDR2 SMNVEV (reference sequence). The CDR3 length is 15 residues. Trimming took 0 bases from V and 9 from J; bases not matched to a gene: 10. CDR3 in amino acids: CASSLSWTGLMGQYF. For the CDR3, the DNA is TGTGCCAGCAGTTTATCTTGGACAGGGTTGATGGGGCAGTACTTC.

The J gene is TRBJ2-1, the V gene TRBV7-9, with D possibly matching TRBD1 (6 bases). The CDR3 is 14 amino acids. CDR1 SEHNR and CDR2 FQNEAQ come from the germline V gene (reference sequence). Trimming left V 1 base short and J 12 bases short, with 16 bases between. CDR3 in amino acids: CASSLVQGPELQFF. CDR3 DNA sequence: TGTGCCAGCAGCTTAGTTCAGGGGCCAGAGTTGCAGTTCTTC.

CDR3 sequence: CAWSGVRGFTYGYTF. In DNA, the CDR3 is TGTGCCTGGAGTGGTGTCAGGGGCTTCACCTATGGCTACACCTTC. This chain joins TRBV30 and TRBJ1-2; a possible D gene is TRBD1 (6 bases). Germline-derived CDR1 and CDR2 are GTSNPN and SVGIG (reference sequence). V shed 1 base and J shed 4 bases, with 16 bases lying between them. The CDR3 consists of 15 residues.

As regards this clone: This CDR3 is also generated by other DNA sequences in the sample. V gene TRBV27 combines with J gene TRBJ1-5; the match to TRBD1 covers 8 bases. The CDR3 has 14 residues. With V trimmed by 4 bases and J by 4 bases, 3 bases remained unmatched. Looked up from germline, CDR1 is MNHEY and CDR2 is SMNVEV (reference sequence). The CDR3: CASSYRDRNQPQHF. CDR3 sequence (DNA): TGTGCCAGCAGTTACCGGGACAGGAATCAGCCCCAGCATTTT.

The rearrangement links TRBV7-9 to TRBJ2-7; 7 nucleotides match TRBD2. Per the germline V gene, CDR1 is SEHNR and CDR2 is FQNEAQ (reference sequence). The CDR3 is 15 residues long. The junction had 7 bases not matched to a gene; V was cut back by 0 bases and J by 5 bases. CDR3 nucleotides: TGTGCCAGCAGCTTAGCGGGAGGGCCAAGCCACGAGCAGTACTTC. Its translation is CASSLAGGPSHEQYF.

This clone was observed once. V is TRBV6-5 and J is TRBJ2-5, with D unresolved. This CDR3 spans 14 amino acids. V was pared by 7 bases and J by 0 bases, with 12 bases between. The germline gives CDR1 MNHEY, CDR2 SVGAGI. CDR3 sequence: CASTQLRHQETQYF. For the CDR3, the DNA is TGTGCCAGCACCCAACTTCGGCACCAAGAGACCCAGTACTTC.

This rearrangement joins TRBV5-1 to TRBJ2-7, with unresolved D. The CDR3 is made up of 16 amino acids. From germline, CDR1 is SGHRS and CDR2 YFSETQ. The V gene lost 0 bases and the J gene lost 0 bases, with 13 bases spanning the gap. This chain's CDR3 is CASSLVGSSRSYEQYF. The CDR3 DNA sequence: TGCGCCAGCAGCTTGGTAGGGTCCAGCCGCTCCTACGAGCAGTACTTC. Full variable domain (rest looked up from reference TRBV5-1 and TRBJ2-7): KAGVTQTPRYLIKTRGQQVTLSCSPISGHRSVSWYQQTPGQGLQFLFEYFSETQRNKGNFPGRFSGRQFSNSRSEMNVSTLELGDSALYLCASSLVGSSRSYEQYFGPGTRLTVT.

J is TRBJ2-2 and V is TRBV19; 8 nucleotides match TRBD1. The junction had 8 bases not matched to a gene; V was cut back by 3 bases and J by 2 bases. Germline-derived CDR1 and CDR2 are LNHDA and SQIVND (reference sequence). CDR3 size: 17 residues. In DNA, the CDR3 is TGTGCCAGTAGTATCCCCGGGACAGGCAAAAACACCGGGGAGCTGTTTTTT. Translating it yields CASSIPGTGKNTGELFF.

V gene TRBV6-5 combines with J gene TRBJ2-1, with TRBD2 matching 10 bases. Trimming cost V 6 bases and J 4 bases; bases outside gene matches: 6. CDR3 length: 15 amino acids. Germline loops: CDR1 MNHEY, CDR2 SVGAGI. This CDR3 is CASRPPGLAYNEQFF. In DNA form, the CDR3 reads TGTGCCAGCAGGCCCCCGGGACTAGCGTACAATGAGCAGTTCTTC.

This clone was observed a single time. The chain recombines TRBV5-6 with TRBJ2-6; possible D gene TRBD1, 5 bases. This CDR3 spans 17 amino acids. Between the trimmed V and J ends, which lost 3 bases and 2 bases, there was a span of 15 bases. CDR1 is SGHDT, CDR2 YYEEEE, per germline. The DNA of the CDR3 is TGTGCCAGCAGCTCGGAAGAAGACAGTCCTGGGGCCAACGTCCTGACTTTC. It encodes CASSSEEDSPGANVLTF.

The rearrangement uses TRBV27 and TRBJ2-1; possible D gene TRBD2, 5 bases. There are 12 residues in the CDR3. Germline assignment: CDR1 MNHEY and CDR2 SMNVEV (reference sequence). V lost 4 bases to trimming and J lost 6 bases, with 7 bases between them. CDR3 residues: CASSSLVNEQFF. CDR3 in DNA: TGTGCCAGCAGTTCACTAGTCAATGAGCAGTTCTTC.

The genes are TRBV7-8 and TRBJ1-1; 8 bases agree with TRBD1. From germline, CDR1 is SGHVS and CDR2 FQNEAQ. This CDR3 has 15 amino acids. The J segment lost 2 bases and the V segment lost 7 bases, leaving 9 bases of the junction unmatched. CDR3 in DNA: TGTGCCAGCAACAATCCAGGGGGCGTAAACACTGAAGCTTTCTTT. Translation gives CASNNPGGVNTEAFF.

The chain couples TRBV16 to TRBJ2-5, with TRBD1 as a possible D gene (6 bases). V was trimmed by 2 bases and J by 2 bases, leaving 12 bases between them. Germline V gene data show CDR1 as KGHSY and CDR2 as FQNENV. CDR3 length equals 15 residues. The CDR3 protein is CASSQGRQVQETQYF. The CDR3 bases are TGTGCCAGCAGCCAAGGGAGACAGGTTCAAGAGACCCAGTACTTC.